Below, 23 T cell receptor beta chains from the same sample are listed, as sequenced in a study of cytomegalovirus exposure and HLA in healthy donors. Amplification used 60 Vbeta primers and 13 Jbeta primers. The data were produced by immunoSEQ multiplex PCR, yet TCRdb's version contains in-frame clones alone and is incomplete. The table includes 150,000 to 200,000 clones, over 60% detected once. The specimen was PBMCs. The receptor source for this set is a woman in her 40s in good health and CMV-seronegative.

This sequence joins TRBV11-2 and TRBJ2-5; TRBD2 matches 8 bases. Germline CDR1 is SGHAT and CDR2 is FQNNGV. The CDR3 is made up of 16 amino acids. V trimming: 5 bases; J trimming: 4 bases; junction bases outside the gene matches: 12. The CDR3 DNA sequence: TGTGCCAGCAGCCGGCGGGGGGCAGGGGATTCAGAGACCCAGTACTTC. Its translation is CASSRRGAGDSETQYF. The entire variable domain, with the rest obtained from reference TRBV11-2 and TRBJ2-5, is as follows: EAGVAQSPRYKIIEKRQSVAFWCNPISGHATLYWYQQILGQGPKLLIQFQNNGVVDDSQLPKDRFSAERLKGVDSTLKIQPAKLEDSAVYLCASSRRGAGDSETQYFGPGTRLLVL.

The chain is built from TRBV9 and TRBJ2-3; 11 positions match TRBD2. CDR1 is SGDLS and CDR2 is YYNGEE in the germline V gene. Germline trimming cut 0 bases from V and 2 bases from J; bases unmatched to any gene: 8. The CDR3 is 18 residues long. CDR3 coding DNA: TGTGCCAGCAGCGTAGTGGGTACTAGCGGGAGTTACACAGATACGCAGTATTTT. Amino acid sequence: CASSVVGTSGSYTDTQYF.

The gene calls are TRBV6-5 and TRBJ1-3; D not certain. This CDR3 spans 15 amino acids. CDR1 and CDR2 from the germline V gene are MNHEY and SVGAGI. Deletions cut 0 bases from V and 0 bases from J, with 6 bases between. This CDR3 is CASSYSADSGNTIYF. In DNA form, the CDR3 reads TGTGCCAGCAGTTACTCGGCAGACTCTGGAAACACCATATATTTT.

This chain uses TRBV5-1 with TRBJ2-7, with 14 positions matching TRBD2. Per the germline V gene, CDR1 is SGHRS and CDR2 is YFSETQ. The J segment lost 2 bases and the V segment lost 4 bases, leaving 5 bases of the junction unmatched. This CDR3 contains 16 residues. This CDR3 is CASSPAGLAGAYEQYV. CDR3 nucleotide sequence: TGCGCCAGCAGCCCAGCGGGACTAGCGGGAGCCTACGAGCAGTACGTC.

The chain has TRBV27 and TRBJ2-1; 8 positions agree with TRBD1. Germline CDR1 and CDR2: MNHEY and SMNVEV (reference sequence). This CDR3 comprises 16 residues. Losses at the gene ends were 4 bases for V and 4 bases for J; bases not matched to a gene: 9. The CDR3 protein is CASSSLGQGAYNEQFF. DNA of the CDR3: TGTGCCAGCAGTTCTTTAGGACAGGGAGCATACAATGAGCAGTTCTTC.

The CDR3 loop is CASTQDPSGRTNEQFF. In nucleotides, the CDR3 is TGTGCCAGCACCCAGGACCCTAGCGGGAGAACCAATGAGCAGTTCTTC. The V gene is TRBV2, the J gene TRBJ2-1; 10 positions match TRBD2. The CDR3 totals 16 residues. After removal of 7 bases from V and 6 bases from J, the junction contained 12 bases not matched to a gene. Germline-derived CDR1 and CDR2 are SNHLY and FYNNEI.

The table lists this clone with a few counts. The chain links TRBV27 to TRBJ1-4; 9 bases map to TRBD1. Germline V gives CDR1 MNHEY, CDR2 SMNVEV (reference sequence). V trimming: 4 bases; J trimming: 7 bases; junction bases outside the gene matches: 10. The CDR3 consists of 16 residues. CDR3 nucleotide sequence: TGTGCCAGCAGTTACCGCCAGACAGGGGGTCTTGAAAAACTGTTTTTT. Amino acids: CASSYRQTGGLEKLFF.

V and J are TRBV15 and TRBJ1-2; TRBD1 might be the D (6 bases). Germline CDR1 LNHNV, CDR2 YYDKDF (reference sequence). Trimming shortened V by 1 base and J by 4 bases, and 16 bases separated the two germline ends. This CDR3 has 16 amino acids. The CDR3 bases are TGTGCCACCAGCAGAGCTCGGGCAGGGGCTCGCTATGGCTACACCTTC. Residues: CATSRARAGARYGYTF.

The gene calls are TRBV6-5 and TRBJ1-5; 8 bases are shared with TRBD1. This CDR3 has 14 amino acids. CDR1 and CDR2 from the germline V gene are MNHEY and SVGAGI. Losses at the gene ends were 4 bases for V and 4 bases for J; bases not matched to a gene: 3. The CDR3 region has the DNA TGTGCCAGCAGTTCCAGGACAGGGAATCAGCCCCAGCATTTT. As protein: CASSSRTGNQPQHF.

The V gene is TRBV5-1, the J gene TRBJ2-5; 8 bases line up with TRBD2. Trimming cost V 3 bases and J 5 bases; bases outside gene matches: 6. The CDR3 is made up of 14 amino acids. In germline, CDR1 is SGHRS, CDR2 YFSETQ. For the CDR3, the DNA is TGCGCCAGCAGCTCGGGGGGGGGACTGGAGACCCAGTACTTC. Its protein product is CASSSGGGLETQYF.

This clone showed up just a few times. This rearrangement joins TRBV30 to TRBJ2-3; 10 positions match TRBD1. V gave up 3 bases and J gave up 1 base; unmatched junction bases: 10. The CDR3 consists of 17 residues. Germline-derived CDR1 and CDR2 are GTSNPN and SVGIG (reference sequence). In nucleotides, the CDR3 is TGTGCCTGGAGCCTTAATACCGGGACAGGGGGCACAGATACGCAGTATTTT. The encoded protein is CAWSLNTGTGGTDTQYF.

V gene TRBV7-2 combines with J gene TRBJ2-2; tentative D call: TRBD1 (6 bases). Trimming shortened V by 1 base and J by 0 bases, and 9 bases separated the two germline ends. The CDR3 covers 16 residues. Germline-derived CDR1 and CDR2 are SGHTA and FQGNSA. CDR3 protein: CASSLEAGANTGELFF. CDR3 DNA sequence: TGTGCCAGCAGCTTAGAAGCAGGGGCGAACACCGGGGAGCTGTTTTTT. The variable domain in full, completed from reference TRBV7-2 and TRBJ2-2, reads GAGVSQSPSNKVTEKGKDVELRCDPISGHTALYWYRQSLGQGLEFLIYFQGNSAPDKSGLPSDRFSAERTGGSVSTLTIQRTQQEDSAVYLCASSLEAGANTGELFFGEGSRLTVL.

The rearrangement joins TRBV5-6 to TRBJ2-1, with D possibly matching TRBD1 (6 bases). In germline, CDR1 is SGHDT, CDR2 YYEEEE. The CDR3 length is 13 residues. The germline V and J ends were trimmed by 5 bases and 13 bases, with 19 bases remaining between them. CDR3 amino acids: CASSSDSPKGQFF. The CDR3 DNA is TGTGCCAGCAGTTCGGACAGTCCCAAGGGCCAGTTCTTC.

The chain recombines TRBV30 with TRBJ1-1, with TRBD1 identical over 8 bases. Germline CDR1 is GTSNPN and CDR2 is SVGIG (reference sequence). Losses at the gene ends were 5 bases for V and 5 bases for J; bases not matched to a gene: 7. This CDR3 is 13 amino acids long. CDR3 coding DNA: TGTGCCTGGGACAGGGGCCGGACGACTGAAGCTTTCTTT. Protein sequence: CAWDRGRTTEAFF.

The CDR3 DNA reads TGTGCCAGTAGTATTGGGGGGACAGGGGGAGGGACTGAAGCTTTCTTT. Translation: CASSIGGTGGGTEAFF. J is TRBJ1-1 and V is TRBV19; 11 nucleotides agree with TRBD1. J lost 5 bases, V lost 3 bases, and 8 bases had no gene match. The CDR3 is 16 residues long. Germline V gene data show CDR1 as LNHDA and CDR2 as SQIVND (reference sequence).

This rearrangement joins TRBV19 to TRBJ1-5; 8 bases match TRBD1. Germline V gene sequence: CDR1 LNHDA, CDR2 SQIVND (reference sequence). The CDR3 covers 13 residues. V dropped 7 bases and J dropped 2; count of bases not matched to a gene: 1. CDR3: CASKTGGNQPQHF. For the CDR3, the DNA is TGTGCCAGTAAGACAGGGGGCAATCAGCCCCAGCATTTT.

The genes are TRBV7-9 and TRBJ1-2, with a possible D match to TRBD1 (5 bases). Trimming left V 1 base short and J 8 bases short, with 14 bases between. The CDR3 contains 14 residues. Germline values: CDR1 SEHNR, CDR2 FQNEAQ (reference sequence). This chain's CDR3 is CASSLVSQGVGYTF. CDR3 nucleotides: TGTGCCAGCAGCTTAGTTTCGCAGGGCGTAGGCTACACCTTC.

This chain links TRBV10-3 with TRBJ2-7, with 9 bases lining up with TRBD1. The CDR3 totals 14 residues. J gave up 6 bases and V 5 bases, and 8 bases lay outside the gene matches. Germline values: CDR1 ENHRY, CDR2 SYGVKD. The CDR3 nucleotides read TGTGCCATCAGTCGACAGGGGGAGTCGTCCGAGCAGTACTTC. Its protein product is CAISRQGESSEQYF.

The chain uses TRBV19 and TRBJ2-2, with a weak D call TRBD2 (6 bases). Germline loops: CDR1 LNHDA, CDR2 SQIVND (reference sequence). The CDR3 runs to 13 residues. Trimming cost V 1 base and J 6 bases, with 6 bases left between them. The CDR3 is CASSIGRAGELFF. CDR3 coding DNA: TGTGCCAGTAGTATAGGGAGGGCCGGGGAGCTGTTTTTT.

Concerning this clone: Compared with germline, one end of the junction differs, possibly owing to a read error. J is TRBJ1-1 and V is TRBV5-4, with D possibly being TRBD1 (6 bases). The germline CDR1 and CDR2 sequences are SGHNT and YYREEE (reference sequence). This CDR3 comprises 13 residues. CDR3 nucleotide sequence: TGTGCCAGCAGCTTGGAGAGGGACACTGAAGCTTCCTTT. Its translation is CASSLERDTEASF.

The rearrangement uses TRBV6-5 and TRBJ1-3, with D hard to call. V was clipped by 8 bases and J by 0 bases, with 8 bases between them. Germline-derived CDR1 and CDR2 are MNHEY and SVGAGI. The CDR3 runs to 13 residues. In DNA form, the CDR3 reads TGTGCCAGCCGGGTGGGCTCTGGAAACACCATATATTTT. This gives the protein CASRVGSGNTIYF.

This clone has more than one count but fewer than ten. The genes are TRBV5-1 and TRBJ2-1, with 10 bases fitting TRBD2. Germline CDR1 reads SGHRS; CDR2 reads YFSETQ. This CDR3 region has 16 residues. V dropped 4 bases and J dropped 0; count of bases not matched to a gene: 4. The CDR3 here is CASSDPSGSSYNEQFF. The CDR3 coding sequence is TGCGCCAGCAGCGACCCTAGCGGGAGCTCCTACAATGAGCAGTTCTTC.

V is TRBV6-5 and J is TRBJ2-7, with 12 nucleotides matching TRBD1. The CDR3 consists of 15 residues. Germline V CDR1 and CDR2: MNHEY, SVGAGI. Trimming took 6 bases from V and 3 from J; bases not matched to a gene: 6. CDR3: CASSPGQGAHYEQYV. The CDR3 bases are TGTGCCAGCAGCCCGGGACAGGGGGCCCACTACGAGCAGTACGTC.